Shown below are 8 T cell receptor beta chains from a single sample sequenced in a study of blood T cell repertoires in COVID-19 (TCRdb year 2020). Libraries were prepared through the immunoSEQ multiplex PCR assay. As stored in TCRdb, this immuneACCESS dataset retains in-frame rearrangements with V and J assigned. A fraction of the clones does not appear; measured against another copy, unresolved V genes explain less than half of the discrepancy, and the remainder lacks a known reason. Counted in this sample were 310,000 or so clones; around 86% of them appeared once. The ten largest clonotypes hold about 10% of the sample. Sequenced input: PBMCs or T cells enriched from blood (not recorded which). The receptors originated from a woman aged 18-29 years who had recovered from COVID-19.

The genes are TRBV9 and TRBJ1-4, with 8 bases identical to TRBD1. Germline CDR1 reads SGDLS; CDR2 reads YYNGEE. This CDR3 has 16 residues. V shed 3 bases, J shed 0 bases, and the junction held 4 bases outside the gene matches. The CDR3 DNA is TGTGCCAGCAGCGCGGGACAGGTTCCAACTAATGAAAAACTGTTTTTT. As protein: CASSAGQVPTNEKLFF.

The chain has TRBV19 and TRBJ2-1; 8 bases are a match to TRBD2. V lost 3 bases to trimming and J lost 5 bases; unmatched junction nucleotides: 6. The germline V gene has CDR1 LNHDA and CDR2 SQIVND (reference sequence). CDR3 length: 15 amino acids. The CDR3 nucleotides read TGTGCCAGTAGTATTTCTAGCGGGTTACACAATGAGCAGTTCTTC. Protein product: CASSISSGLHNEQFF.

CDR3 sequence reads: CASSQDQRGSEKLFF. Here the CDR3 DNA reads TGCGCCAGCAGCCAAGATCAGCGCGGGTCCGAAAAACTGTTTTTT. The J gene is TRBJ1-4, the V gene TRBV4-1; D gene ambiguous. V lost 0 bases to trimming and J lost 8 bases, with 13 bases between them. The CDR3 sequence is 15 residues long. From germline, CDR1 is MGHRA and CDR2 YSYEKL.

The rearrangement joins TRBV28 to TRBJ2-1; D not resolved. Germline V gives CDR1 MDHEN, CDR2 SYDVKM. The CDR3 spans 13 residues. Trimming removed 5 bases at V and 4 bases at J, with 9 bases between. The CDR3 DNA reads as TGTGCCAGCAGTCTCGTCGAGTACAATGAGCAGTTCTTC. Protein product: CASSLVEYNEQFF. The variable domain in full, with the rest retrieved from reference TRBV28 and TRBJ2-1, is DVKVTQSSRYLVKRTGEKVFLECVQDMDHENMFWYRQDPGLGLRLIYFSYDVKMKEKGDIPEGYSVSREKKERFSLILESASTNQTSMYLCASSLVEYNEQFFGPGTRLTVL.

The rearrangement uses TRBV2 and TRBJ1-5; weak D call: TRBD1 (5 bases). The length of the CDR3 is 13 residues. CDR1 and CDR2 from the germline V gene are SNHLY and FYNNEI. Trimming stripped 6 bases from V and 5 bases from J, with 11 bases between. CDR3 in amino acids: CASRQGWHQPQHF. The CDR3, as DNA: TGTGCCAGCAGGCAGGGATGGCATCAGCCCCAGCATTTT.

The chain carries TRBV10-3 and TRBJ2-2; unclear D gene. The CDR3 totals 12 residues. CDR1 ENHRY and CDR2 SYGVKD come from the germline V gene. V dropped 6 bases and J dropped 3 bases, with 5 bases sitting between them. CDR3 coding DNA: TGTGCCATCAGGGGCCACACCGGGGAGCTGTTTTTT. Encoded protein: CAIRGHTGELFF.

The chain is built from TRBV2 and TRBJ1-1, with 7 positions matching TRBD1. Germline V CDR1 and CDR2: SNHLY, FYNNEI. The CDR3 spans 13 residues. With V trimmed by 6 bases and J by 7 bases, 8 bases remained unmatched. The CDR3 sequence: CASRLGQVNEAFF. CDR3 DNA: TGTGCCAGCAGGCTAGGACAGGTGAATGAAGCTTTCTTT.

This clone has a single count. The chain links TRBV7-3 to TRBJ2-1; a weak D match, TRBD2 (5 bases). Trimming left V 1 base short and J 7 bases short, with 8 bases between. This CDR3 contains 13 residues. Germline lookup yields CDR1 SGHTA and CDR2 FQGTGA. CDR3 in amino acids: CASSLSGPNEQFF. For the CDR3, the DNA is TGTGCCAGCAGCTTAAGCGGGCCGAATGAGCAGTTCTTC.